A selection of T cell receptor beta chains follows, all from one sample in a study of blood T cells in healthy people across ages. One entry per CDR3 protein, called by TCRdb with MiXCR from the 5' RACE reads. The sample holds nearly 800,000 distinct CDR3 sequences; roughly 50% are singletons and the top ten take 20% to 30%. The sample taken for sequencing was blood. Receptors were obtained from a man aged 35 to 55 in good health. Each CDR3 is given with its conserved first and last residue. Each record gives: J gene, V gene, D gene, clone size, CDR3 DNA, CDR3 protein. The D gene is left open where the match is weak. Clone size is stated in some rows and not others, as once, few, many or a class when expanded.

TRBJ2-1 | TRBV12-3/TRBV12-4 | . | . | TGTGCCAGCATCAAAGACAGTCTGGTTAATGAGCAGTTCTTC | CASIKDSLVNEQFF
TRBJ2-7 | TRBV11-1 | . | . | TGTGCCAGCAGCTTAAGCAACGTTGGCTACGAGCAGTACTTC | CASSLSNVGYEQYF
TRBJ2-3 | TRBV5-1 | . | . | TGCGCCAGCAGCGCAGGCGGGGCGGGGGCCATCACAGATACGCAGTATTTT | CASSAGGAGAITDTQYF
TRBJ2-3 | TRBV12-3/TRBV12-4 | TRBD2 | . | TGTGCCAGCAGTTTTCCTCGGACTAGCGGGTACACAGATACGCAGTATTTT | CASSFPRTSGYTDTQYF
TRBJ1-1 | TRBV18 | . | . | TGTGCCAGCTTACCCTTGGGCACTGAAGCTTTCTTT | CASLPLGTEAFF
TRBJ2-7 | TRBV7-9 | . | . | TGTGCCAGCAGCGCAAACGGTGAGCAGTACTTC | CASSANGEQYF
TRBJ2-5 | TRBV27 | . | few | TGTGCCAGCAGGGGGGGGTATCGACAGGGGCGGTGGAGACAAGAGACCCAGTACTTC | CASRGGYRQGRWRQETQYF
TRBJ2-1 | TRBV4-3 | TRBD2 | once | TGCGCCAGCAGCCAAGGTGATCTAGCGGGAGCTGAGCAGTTCTTC | CASSQGDLAGAEQFF
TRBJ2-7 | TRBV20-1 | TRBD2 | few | TGCAGTGCTAACCTAGATTCTAGCGGGATAGCCCACGAGCAGTACTTC | CSANLDSSGIAHEQYF
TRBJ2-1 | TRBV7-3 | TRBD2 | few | TGTGCCAGCAGCCCCGGGACTAGCGTTTACAATGAGCAGTTCTTC | CASSPGTSVYNEQFF
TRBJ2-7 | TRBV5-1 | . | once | TGCGCCAGCAGCCCAAGGGACTGGAGATACGAGCAGTACTTC | CASSPRDWRYEQYF
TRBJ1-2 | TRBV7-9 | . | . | TGTGCCAGCAGCGCCGGGAGCACTTCATCTGGCTACACCTTC | CASSAGSTSSGYTF
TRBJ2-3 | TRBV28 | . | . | TGTGCCAGCAGTTTAAGGTCAAAATTCAGGGATGGGGCAGATACGCAGTATTTT | CASSLRSKFRDGADTQYF
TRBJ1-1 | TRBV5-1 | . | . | TGCGCCAGCAGCTCGGACAGCACAAACACTGAAGCTTTCTTT | CASSSDSTNTEAFF
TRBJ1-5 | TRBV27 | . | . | TGTGCCAGCAGTTTTTCGGGGGCCGTTCAGCCCCAGCATTTT | CASSFSGAVQPQHF
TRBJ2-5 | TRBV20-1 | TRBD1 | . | TGCAGTGCTACTCCGGGACAGATACACCAAGAGACCCAGTACTTC | CSATPGQIHQETQYF
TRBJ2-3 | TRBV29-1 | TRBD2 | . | TGCAGCGTGGGGCTCGGACTAGCAAGAGATACGCAGTATTTT | CSVGLGLARDTQYF
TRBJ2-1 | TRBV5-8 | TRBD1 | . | TGTGCCAGCAGTACCGGGGACAGGGCGAACAATGAGCAGTTCTTC | CASSTGDRANNEQFF
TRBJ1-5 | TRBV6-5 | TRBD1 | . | TGTGCCAGCAGTTTGGCCTGGGGGGGACAGGGGACTAGCTATAGCAATCAGCCCCAGCATTTT | CASSLAWGGQGTSYSNQPQHF
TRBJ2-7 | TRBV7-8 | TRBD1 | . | TGTGCCAGCACCGGGACAGGAATCGAGCAGTACTTC | CASTGTGIEQYF
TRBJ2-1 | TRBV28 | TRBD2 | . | TGTGCCAGCAGTTTGATGGCTAGCGGAGCCGCTTCCTACAATGAGCAGTTCTTC | CASSLMASGAASYNEQFF
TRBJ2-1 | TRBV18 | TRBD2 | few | TGTGCCAGCTCACCACCGGCGCGGGAGGCCTACAATGAGCAGTTCTTC | CASSPPAREAYNEQFF
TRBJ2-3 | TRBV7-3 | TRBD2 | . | TGTGCCAGCAGCTCCAGACTAGCGGGGACAGATACGCAGTATTTT | CASSSRLAGTDTQYF
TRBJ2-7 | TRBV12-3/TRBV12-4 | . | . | TGTGCCAGCAGTTTGAATTCAGGAGGGGTCGAGCAGTACTTC | CASSLNSGGVEQYF
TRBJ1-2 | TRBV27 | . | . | TGTGCCAGCACCACTCGGCGGGGCCCTGGGGGGTATGGCTACACCTTC | CASTTRRGPGGYGYTF
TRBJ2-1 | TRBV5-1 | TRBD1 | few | TGCGCCAGCAGCTTAAGACAGGGGTCTTCCAATGAGCAGTTCTTC | CASSLRQGSSNEQFF
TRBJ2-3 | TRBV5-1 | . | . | TGCGCCAGCAGCTTGGAGGGCAGACACACAGATACGCAGTATTTT | CASSLEGRHTDTQYF
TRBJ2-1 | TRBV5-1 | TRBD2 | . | TGCGCCAGCAGCGGGTCTAGCGGGAGCAATGAGCAGTTCTTC | CASSGSSGSNEQFF
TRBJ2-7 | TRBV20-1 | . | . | TGCAGTGCTAGAGCAGATCCCTACTCCTACGAGCAGTACTTC | CSARADPYSYEQYF
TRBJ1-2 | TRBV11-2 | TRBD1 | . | TGTGCCAGCAGCTTAGTCGACAGGGACGGATTGGGGTTTAACTATGGCTACACCTTC | CASSLVDRDGLGFNYGYTF
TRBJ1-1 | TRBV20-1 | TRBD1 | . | TGCAGTGGTGATAAGGGACAGGGGAACACTGAAGCTTTCTTT | CSGDKGQGNTEAFF
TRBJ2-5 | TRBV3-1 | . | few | TGTGCCAGCAGCCAAGATGTAGCGATGGGAGAGACCCAGTACTTC | CASSQDVAMGETQYF
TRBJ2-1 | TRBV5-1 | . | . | TGCGCCAGCAGCTTGGGACTCATTGAGGAGGATGAGCAGTTCTTC | CASSLGLIEEDEQFF
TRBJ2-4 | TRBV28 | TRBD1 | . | TGTGCCAGCAGCCAATCGGACAGGGGGCATATCAGGGGGCAGTACTTC | CASSQSDRGHIRGQYF
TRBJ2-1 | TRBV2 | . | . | TGTGCCAGCGGCAGCCATACTATCTACGTGCAGTTCTTC | CASGSHTIYVQFF
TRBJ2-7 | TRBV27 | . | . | TGTGCCAGCAGTTTGCGAACACAGGGAAATGAGCAGTACTTC | CASSLRTQGNEQYF
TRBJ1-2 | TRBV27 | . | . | TGTGCCAGCAGTTTCGGGGCAGGGTGGAGCTACACCTTC | CASSFGAGWSYTF
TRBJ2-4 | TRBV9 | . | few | TGTGCCAGCAGCCCGCGACAGGAACTAGCCAAAAACATTCAGTACTTC | CASSPRQELAKNIQYF
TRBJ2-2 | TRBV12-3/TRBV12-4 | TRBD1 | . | TGTGCCAGCAGTTTTGTGGGACAGGGTATCGCCGGGGAGCTGTTTTTT | CASSFVGQGIAGELFF
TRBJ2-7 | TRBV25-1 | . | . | TGTGCCAGCGAGAAAATAGCAGGGTCGGACGAGCAGTACTTC | CASEKIAGSDEQYF
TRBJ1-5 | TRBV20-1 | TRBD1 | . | TGCAGTGCGAGTCTTCCAGGGGGCCCAGTGCAGCCCCAGCATTTT | CSASLPGGPVQPQHF
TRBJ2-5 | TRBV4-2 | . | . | TGTGCCAGCAGCCGACCGGCTAGCGAACAAGAGACCCAGTACTTC | CASSRPASEQETQYF
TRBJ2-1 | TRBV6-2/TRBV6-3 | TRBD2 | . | TGTGCCGGCAGATTAGCGGGGGGGCCAGGGAATGAGCAGTTCTTC | CAGRLAGGPGNEQFF
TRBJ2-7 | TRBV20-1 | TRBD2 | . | TGCAGTGCTAGAGATCCGGGACTAGCGGGATCCTCCTACGAGCAGTACTTC | CSARDPGLAGSSYEQYF
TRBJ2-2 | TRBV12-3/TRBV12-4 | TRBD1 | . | TGTGCCAGCAGTCCTCACTGGTTGAGCGGGACAGGGTATAGAGGGGAGCTGTTTTTT | CASSPHWLSGTGYRGELFF